The sequence of this T cell receptor (beta chain) was determined in a study of blood T cell repertoires in COVID-19. Across the whole study: Acute-phase and convalescent COVID-19 samples originated in the United States, Italy and Spain. The analysed material was cDNA or gDNA that came from T cells, B-cell-depleted T cells, or PBMCs.

Per the study methods: Reference gene primers were amplified, and this amplification served to estimate nucleated cell counts. Only in-frame clones appear in the TCRdb table, and some are missing; sequencing was by immunoSEQ multiplex PCR. V and J calls and clone size follow that table, whereas D and trimming were derived from the DNA. Of around 250,000 clones listed, about 87% are singletons. The CDR3 extends over 12 amino acids. Between the trimmed V and J ends, which lost 5 bases and 9 bases, there was a span of 11 bases. Germline values: CDR1 SGHAT, CDR2 FQNNGV. The sequence was obtained from a human donor in a cohort sampled during active COVID-19. Sequencing was performed on peripheral blood. The chain has TRBV11-2 and TRBJ2-1; D perhaps matches TRBD2 (6 bases). Here the CDR3 reads CASSKAGGEQFF. CDR3 DNA sequence: TGTGCCAGCAGCAAAGCGGGCGGTGAGCAGTTCTTC.